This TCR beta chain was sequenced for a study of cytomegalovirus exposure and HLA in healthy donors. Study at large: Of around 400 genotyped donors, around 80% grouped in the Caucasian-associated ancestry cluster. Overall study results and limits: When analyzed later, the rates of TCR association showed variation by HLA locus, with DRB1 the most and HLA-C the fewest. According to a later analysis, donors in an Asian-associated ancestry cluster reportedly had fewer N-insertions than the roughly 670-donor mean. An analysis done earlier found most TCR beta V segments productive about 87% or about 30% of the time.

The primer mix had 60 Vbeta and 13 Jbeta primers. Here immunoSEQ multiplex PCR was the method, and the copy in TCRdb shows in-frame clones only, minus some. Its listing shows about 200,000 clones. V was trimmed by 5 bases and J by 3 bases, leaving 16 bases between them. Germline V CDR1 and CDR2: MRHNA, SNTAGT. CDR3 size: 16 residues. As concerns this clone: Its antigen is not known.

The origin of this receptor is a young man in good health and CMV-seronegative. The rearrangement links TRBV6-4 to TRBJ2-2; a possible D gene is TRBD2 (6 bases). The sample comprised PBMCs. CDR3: CASSPRLVGDTGELFF. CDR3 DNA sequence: TGTGCCAGCAGTCCTAGACTAGTGGGGGACACCGGGGAGCTGTTTTTT.